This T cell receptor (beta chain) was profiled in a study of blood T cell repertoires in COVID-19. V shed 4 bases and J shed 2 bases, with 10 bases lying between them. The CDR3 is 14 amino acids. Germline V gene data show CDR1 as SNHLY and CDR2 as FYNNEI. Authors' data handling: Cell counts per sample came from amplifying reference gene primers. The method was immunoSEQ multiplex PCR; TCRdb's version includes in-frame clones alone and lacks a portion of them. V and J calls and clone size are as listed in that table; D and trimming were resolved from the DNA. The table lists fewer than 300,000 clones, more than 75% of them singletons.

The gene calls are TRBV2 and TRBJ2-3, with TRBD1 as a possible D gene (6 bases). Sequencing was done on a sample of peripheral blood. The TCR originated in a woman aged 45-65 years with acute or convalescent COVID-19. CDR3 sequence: CASSAGVLTDTQYF. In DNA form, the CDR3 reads TGTGCCAGCAGTGCAGGGGTACTCACAGATACGCAGTATTTT.